This record concerns one T cell receptor (beta chain) sequence. The data derive from a study of blood T cell repertoires in COVID-19. In the study overall: Sites across the United States, Italy and Spain contributed samples from acute and convalescent COVID-19. T cells, B-cell-depleted T cells, or PBMCs provided the cDNA or gDNA that served as material.

As handled by the study authors: By means of reference gene primer amplification, nucleated cell counts were estimated. Some clones are missing from TCRdb's copy, which holds only in-frame ones; the method was immunoSEQ multiplex PCR. V, J and clone size are those of that table, while D and trimming were read from the DNA. The sample carries roughly 100,000 clones, around 90% recorded once. The germline V and J ends were trimmed by 1 base and 4 bases, with 13 bases remaining between them. The CDR3 totals 15 residues. The germline V gene has CDR1 SEHNR and CDR2 FQNEAQ (reference sequence). The genes are TRBV7-9 and TRBJ1-2; the D gene is possibly TRBD1 (5 bases). This sequence originates from an elderly woman in a cohort sampled during active COVID-19. The sequencing sample was made of peripheral blood. This CDR3 is CASSLGGRVSYGYTF. CDR3 in DNA: TGTGCCAGCAGCTTAGGGGGCAGGGTCAGCTATGGCTACACCTTC. Complete variable domain (other parts from reference TRBV7-9 and TRBJ1-2): DTGVSQNPRHKITKRGQNVTFRCDPISEHNRLYWYRQTLGQGPEFLTYFQNEAQLEKSRLLSDRFSAERPKGSFSTLEIQRTEQGDSAMYLCASSLGGRVSYGYTFGSGTRLTVV.